This T cell receptor (beta chain) was captured in a study of cytomegalovirus exposure and HLA in healthy donors. Study results and caveats: A later analysis reportedly identified an Asian-associated ancestry cluster as carrying fewer N-insertions than the approximately 670-donor mean.

V shed 0 bases and J 3 bases; nucleotides not matched to a gene: 5. Germline V gene data show CDR1 as LGHNA and CDR2 as YNFKEQ. The CDR3 extends over 16 amino acids. There were likely unrecorded immune exposures, though donors were nominally healthy when sampled. This clone was seen more than once but under ten times. Antigen: not known. The PCR was carried out with 60 Vbeta primers and 13 Jbeta primers. Under the authors' procedure: Some 9.9 million of 70 million to 80 million unique TCR beta chains were shared, per a later count. Generated by immunoSEQ multiplex PCR, the TCRdb table keeps only in-frame clones and is missing some. The V and J calls and clone size are taken from that table; D and trimming were inferred from the DNA. Among fewer than 65,000 clones listed, about 76% were seen once.

The source material was PBMCs. The chain recombines TRBV4-2 with TRBJ2-7; 10 bases match TRBD1. The clonotype was recovered from a man aged 45-65 years in good health and CMV-seronegative. The CDR3 sequence is CASSQERGQGNYEQYF. DNA for the CDR3: TGTGCCAGCAGCCAAGAGAGGGGACAGGGGAACTACGAGCAGTACTTC.